These T cell receptor beta chains were read from a single sample in a study of blood T cell repertoires in COVID-19. The method was immunoSEQ multiplex PCR; TCRdb's version includes in-frame clones alone and lacks a portion of them. Of about 78,000 clones detected, about nine tenths appear once; the ten largest clones hold roughly 1%. The sample comprised peripheral blood. The receptors originated from a woman in her fifties or sixties in a cohort sampled during active COVID-19. Each CDR3 is given with its conserved first and last residue.

CDR3aa | j_gene | v_gene
CATTKQGARNYGYTF | TRBJ1-2 | TRBV28
CASSERGMGYEQYF | TRBJ2-7 | TRBV6-1
CASSPGGAGHYEQYF | TRBJ2-7 | TRBV3-1/TRBV3-2
CASSRFGLAGGGTGELFF | TRBJ2-2 | TRBV7-3
CASSLSRDGNQPQHF | TRBJ1-5 | TRBV13
CASSADRSSGNTIYF | TRBJ1-3 | TRBV6-5
CASSPRGGLSSGANVLTF | TRBJ2-6 | TRBV11-2
CASRSGGPYNEQFF | TRBJ2-1 | TRBV27
CASSVRPSANTGELFF | TRBJ2-2 | TRBV7-6
CASLGGGKAKNIQYF | TRBJ2-4 | TRBV2
CASSLAVISGITDTQYF | TRBJ2-3 | TRBV7-6
CASRLIGRNTEAFF | TRBJ1-1 | TRBV28
CASSRTKSSTDTQYF | TRBJ2-3 | TRBV19
CATSDGYSPLHF | TRBJ1-6 | TRBV24-1
CASSLARGGGGYTF | TRBJ1-2 | TRBV7-2
CASSPPGQFDYEQYF | TRBJ2-7 | TRBV28
CSVAPTGGSQPQHF | TRBJ1-5 | TRBV29-1